Below, 6 T cell receptor beta chains from the same sample are listed, as sequenced in a study of memory CD4+ T cells and cytomegalovirus serostatus (dated 2019 in TCRdb). The library was produced with the immunoSEQ multiplex PCR assay. Imported from immuneACCESS, the table was reduced by TCRdb to in-frame sequences with V and J called. These copies leave out some clones; in studies compared against another copy, an unresolved V gene accounts for under half, and the cause of the remainder is not known. This sample gives about 60,000 clones in total; roughly three quarters of them show up just once. About 1% of the sample belongs to the ten largest clones. Single viable CD3+CD4+CD8-CD45RO+ cells were sorted as memory CD4+ T cells on a FACSAria II. Sequencing was done on a sample of memory CD4+ T cells from blood. Receptors were obtained from an adult in good health and CMV-seronegative.

The rearrangement uses TRBV6-5 and TRBJ1-1; no reliable D call. This CDR3 is built from 14 residues. Per germline, CDR1 MNHEY and CDR2 SVGAGI. V was trimmed by 0 bases and J by 1 base, leaving 6 bases between them. The CDR3 DNA is TGTGCCAGCAGTTACTCGATCCGGAACACTGAAGCTTTCTTT. Translating gives CASSYSIRNTEAFF.

The V call is TRBV11-2, the J call TRBJ2-5; D is possibly TRBD1 (5 bases). The CDR3 covers 13 residues. CDR1 is SGHAT and CDR2 is FQNNGV in the germline V gene. Trimming left V 3 bases short and J 5 bases short, with 10 bases between. CDR3: CASSFTDIETQYF. CDR3 in DNA: TGTGCCAGCAGCTTCACGGACATCGAGACCCAGTACTTC.

This clone was recorded only once. V gene TRBV2 combines with J gene TRBJ2-3, with D hard to call. CDR3 size: 11 residues. Looked up from germline, CDR1 is SNHLY and CDR2 is FYNNEI. Trimming removed 7 bases from V and 6 bases from J, with 8 bases in between. The CDR3 region is CASKLGDTQYF. The CDR3 DNA is TGTGCCAGCAAGTTGGGGGATACGCAGTATTTT.

This chain links TRBV14 with TRBJ2-1, with TRBD1 matching 7 bases. J was trimmed by 6 bases and V by 3 bases; bases with no gene match: 14. Germline values: CDR1 SGHDN, CDR2 FVKESK. CDR3 size: 17 residues. CDR3 sequence: CASSHLPGGGLSNEQFF. The CDR3 region has the DNA TGTGCCAGCAGCCATCTCCCAGGGGGTGGGCTGAGCAATGAGCAGTTCTTC.

This clone has only one observation. The chain links TRBV7-8 to TRBJ1-2, with 8 bases fitting TRBD1. Losses at the gene ends were 5 bases for V and 0 bases for J; bases not matched to a gene: 14. CDR3 length: 18 residues. The V gene's germline CDR1 is SGHVS and CDR2 FQNEAQ. The CDR3 DNA reads TGTGCCAGCAGCGAGATAGACAGGGGCCGGGGGTCTAACTATGGCTACACCTTC. This encodes CASSEIDRGRGSNYGYTF.

The DNA of the CDR3 is TGTGCCAGCAGCGTAGACTCCCAGGCATCCTACGAGCAGTACTTC. The encoded protein is CASSVDSQASYEQYF. J is TRBJ2-7 and V is TRBV9, with no clear D. This CDR3 has 15 amino acids. The germline V gene encodes CDR1 SGDLS and CDR2 YYNGEE. The V and J ends lost 0 bases and 1 base respectively, with 11 bases between them.